The present T cell receptor beta chain was sequenced within a study of blood T cells in healthy people across ages (dated by TCRdb to between 2014 and 2017). Notes on the research overall: In model experiments, template switching captured roughly one uniquely barcoded TCR beta cDNA molecule for every two T cells. Using deep sequencing normalized with unique cDNA molecular identifiers, the study measured how TCR beta repertoire diversity changes with age. Two additional independent replicas of 1 million unique cDNA reads from the same blood draw were analyzed for two donors (one aged 18 to 30 and one aged 80 or older). Four age groups were formed from the donors: young (average 16 years), middle-aged (approximately 42), aged (roughly 58) and long-lived (approximately 78). To avoid experimental bias, donors of different ages were distributed randomly across sequencing lanes. Study-wide findings and limitations: Compared with the aged group, more naive CD4+ T cells, fewer expanded clones and increased TCR diversity were shown by the long-lived group, suggesting age selection. Because donor CMV infection status was unknown, age-related changes in expanded clonotypes were potentially confounded. The percentage of naive T cells measured by flow cytometry correlated strongly with observed TCR beta diversity. Bulk unsorted PBMC profiling prevented conclusive comparison of naive and antigen-experienced compartments. As age increased, observed TCR beta diversity per million T cells dropped in a roughly linear way, and a significant reduction was already evident by age 40. Estimates of total diversity based on one million sequenced T cells were regarded as lower bounds and as underestimates.

Between the V and J ends, shortened by 5 bases and 1 base respectively, the junction contains 11 bases. The CDR3 runs 14 residues from the cysteine to the phenylalanine. The sequence is cut down to CDR3 DNA, 42 bases in frame from base 1. The germline V gene provides CDR1 MDHEN and CDR2 SYDVKM. Library prep was done by 5' RACE. Sequencing used an Illumina HiSeq 2500. A second PCR of roughly 7 to 11 cycles was performed with a sample-barcoded 5' primer and a J-beta primer mix. A unique molecular identifier was introduced onto each TCR beta cDNA molecule by a template-switch 5' adaptor carrying 12 random nucleotides. Each sample yielded at least 3 million CDR3-containing paired-end reads. All of the RNA was converted into first-strand cDNA using the Mint cDNA synthesis kit, with a TRBC-specific oligonucleotide serving as the primer. After uracil-DNA glycosylase treatment, a first 18-cycle PCR used universal primers M1SS and BC2_uni_R on all cDNA. As for the authors' bioinformatics: For normalization, 1 million high-quality reads, each with a distinct molecular identifier, were randomly selected from each sample. Reads with shared molecular identifiers were discarded instead of being binned into consensus sequences. MiTCR, set to a Q25 quality threshold and the strictest error-elimination algorithm, was used for CDR3 identification, clonotype clustering and error correction. A nonparametric unseen species model with Euler transformation was used to estimate lower-bound total TCR beta diversity. TCRdb reanalyzed the raw reads on its own, using fastp at Q25 for trimming and MiXCR for clone calling, and kept in-frame beta chains. Every distinct CDR3 protein forms one entry, paired with its most common genes and DNA. TCRdb's processing, not the study's, gives the V and J calls here. This sample lists about 1.8 million distinct CDR3 sequences; 40% to 55% were detected once. The ten most abundant clones make up approximately 2.1% of the sample.

This clonotype appeared once. The clone's antigen remains unknown. Per-base qualities were not stored, and no clone one base away is much larger. Donors were a few dozen systemically healthy Caucasian individuals from Russia aged roughly 6 to 95 years. Each donor gave about 9.7 milliliters of peripheral blood, drawn into EDTA-treated Vacutainer tubes. PBMCs were isolated by Ficoll-Paque density-gradient centrifugation, with at least 6 million obtained per sample. Total RNA, at least 6 micrograms per sample, was extracted from PBMCs with Trizol reagent. For every donor, flow cytometry on a PBMC aliquot measured the percentage of naive CD45RAhigh/CD27high T cells.

Sequencing was performed on blood. The sequence came from a woman in her 40s in good health. Recombination linked TRBV28 to TRBJ2-5; the D gene is not confidently resolved. The CDR3 loop reads CASSRTAGQETQYF. The nucleotide sequence is given as TGTGCCAGCAGTCGGACGGCCGGCCAAGAGACCCAGTACTTC.